Each of the 5 T cell receptor beta chains below was sequenced from the same sample in a study of beta chain features in type 1 diabetes. Since all of the isolated RNA was reverse transcribed, expressed TCRB transcripts were what got sequenced. The protocol was immunoSEQ multiplex PCR, while the TCRdb copy is restricted to in-frame clones and leaves out a portion. The sample shows about half a million clones, about 10% of them seen only once. Material: naive CD4+ T cells from blood. These receptors all come from a woman aged 18-29 years in good health.

A note on this clone: Other DNA variants within this sample encode the same CDR3. The V and J genes are TRBV29-1 and TRBJ2-1; D remains unclear. Trimming left V 6 bases short and J 4 bases short, with 7 bases between. Germline CDR1 is SQVTM and CDR2 is ANQGSEA. The CDR3 runs 11 residues. Written as DNA, the CDR3 is TGCAGCGTAACTGGGTACAATGAGCAGTTCTTC. Its translation: CSVTGYNEQFF.

The chain carries TRBV6-1 and TRBJ2-7, with D perhaps TRBD1 (6 bases). The CDR3 runs to 12 residues. CDR1 and CDR2 from the germline V gene are MNHNS and SASEGT. V lost 8 bases and J lost 3, with 11 bases in between. Written as DNA, the CDR3 is TGTGCCAGCGAGGGACACCACTACGAGCAGTACGTC. This encodes CASEGHHYEQYV.

This chain joins TRBV29-1 and TRBJ1-1, with D possibly TRBD1 on 6 matching bases. The germline V gene has CDR1 SQVTM and CDR2 ANQGSEA. The germline V and J ends were trimmed by 6 bases and 2 bases, with 16 bases remaining between them. This CDR3 is built from 14 residues. The CDR3 region has the DNA TGCAGCGTGAAATGGGGGCAGGTTAACACTGAAGCTTTCTTT. Encoded protein: CSVKWGQVNTEAFF.

The chain recombines TRBV5-6 with TRBJ1-2, with 7 bases lining up with TRBD1. Trimming took 1 base from V and 4 from J; bases not matched to a gene: 13. The CDR3 loop spans 17 amino acids. Germline-derived CDR1 and CDR2 are SGHDT and YYEEEE. The CDR3 protein is CASSLPRTGPSGYGYTF. CDR3 sequence (DNA): TGTGCCAGCAGCTTGCCCAGGACAGGCCCGTCGGGCTATGGCTACACCTTC. Based on the CDR3 plus reference TRBV5-6 and TRBJ1-2, the full variable domain is DAGVTQSPTHLIKTRGQQVTLRCSPKSGHDTVSWYQQALGQGPQFIFQYYEEEERQRGNFPDRFSGHQFPNYSSELNVNALLLGDSALYLCASSLPRTGPSGYGYTFGSGTRLTVV.

This clone was observed a handful of times. This same CDR3 is encoded by further DNA sequences in the sample. The genes are TRBV6-5 and TRBJ2-1; no definite D call. Per the germline V gene, CDR1 is MNHEY and CDR2 is SVGAGI. V lost 0 bases to trimming and J lost 0 bases, with 9 bases between them. The CDR3 has 16 amino acids. DNA for the CDR3: TGTGCCAGCAGTTACTCGGGCGGCAGCTCCTACAATGAGCAGTTCTTC. It is translated as CASSYSGGSSYNEQFF.